These 25 T cell receptor beta chains originate from one sample sequenced in a study of tumor-infiltrating lymphocytes in primary liver carcinoma. Synthesis of TCR beta cDNA was carried out from approximately 0.55 ug total RNA with a constant-region primer. For TCR beta, libraries were produced by three nested multiplex PCR rounds using slightly modified ARM-PCR. With TRBV1-TRBV30 forward primers and a C-beta reverse primer, the first two PCR rounds were run for nine to eleven cycles each. In TCRdb, the multiplex PCR reads were re-called with MiXCR into one record per CDR3 protein. The sample lists about 180,000 distinct CDR3 sequences; over 45% were seen once. RNA was extracted from whole blood without cell sorting, alongside germline DNA. The sequencing input was peripheral blood. Source of these receptors: a middle-aged man with primary liver carcinoma and hepatitis B virus infection.

The sample holds a few counts of this clonotype. This chain uses TRBV5-4 with TRBJ2-7; 11 bases agree with TRBD2. The germline CDR1 and CDR2 sequences are SGHNT and YYREEE (reference sequence). The junction had 3 bases not matched to a gene; V was cut back by 4 bases and J by 6 bases. The CDR3 is 13 residues long. The CDR3 here is CASSDGTSGEQYF. DNA for the CDR3: TGTGCCAGCAGCGACGGGACTAGCGGCGAGCAGTACTTC.

With respect to this clonotype: At one of its ends the junction is not consistent with the germline gene, which may arise from a read error. This chain connects TRBV11-2 to TRBJ2-2; 7 bases are a match to TRBD2. This CDR3 is built from 16 residues. From germline, CDR1 is SGHAT and CDR2 FQNNGV. The CDR3 reads CASGLVAPAGTGELFF. Written as DNA, the CDR3 is TGTGCCAGCGGCTTAGTGGCGCCAGCGGGAACTGGGGAGCTGTTTTTT.

Turning to this clonotype: A much larger clone is a single base away; this may be a read error. The chain recombines TRBV11-3 with TRBJ2-3, with a possible D match to TRBD2 (5 bases). Germline values: CDR1 SGHNT, CDR2 YENEEA. The length of the CDR3 is 15 residues. The chain's CDR3 is CVSSLGSSRTDTQYF. CDR3 coding DNA: TGTGTCAGCAGCTTAGGGTCTAGCCGCACAGATACGCAGTATTTT.

This chain links TRBV6-5 with TRBJ2-5; D unclear. This CDR3 is 15 amino acids long. Germline assignment: CDR1 MNHEY and CDR2 SVGAGI. The V and J ends lost 2 bases and 5 bases respectively, with 15 bases between them. CDR3 sequence: CASSYTASPHETQYF. The CDR3 DNA reads TGTGCCAGCAGTTACACAGCGAGCCCCCATGAGACCCAGTACTTC.

This clonotype was picked up many times. The chain links TRBV4-1 to TRBJ2-4, with 13 nucleotides matching TRBD2. With V trimmed by 2 bases and J by 6 bases, 7 bases remained unmatched. CDR3 size: 17 residues. Germline CDR1 and CDR2: MGHRA and YSYEKL. The DNA for the CDR3 is TGCGCCAGCAGCCAAATTGGACTAGCGGGAGTAGTAAACATTCAGTACTTC. It yields the protein CASSQIGLAGVVNIQYF.

The rearrangement uses TRBV10-1 and TRBJ2-4, with TRBD2 identical over 13 bases. Germline loops: CDR1 WNHNN, CDR2 SYGVQD (reference sequence). The CDR3 spans 17 residues. V trimming: 3 bases; J trimming: 8 bases; junction bases outside the gene matches: 10. The CDR3 reads CASSEGGLAGPGDIQYF. CDR3 sequence (DNA): TGCGCCAGCAGTGAAGGGGGACTAGCGGGACCGGGCGACATTCAGTACTTC.

Turning to this clonotype: An end of the junction does not agree with germline; a read error may underlie this. The chain recombines TRBV29-1 with TRBJ2-3; TRBD1 matches at 9 bases. CDR1 SQVTM and CDR2 ANQGSEA come from the germline V gene. This CDR3 has 13 residues. The CDR3 coding sequence is TGCAGCGTTGGGACAGGGGACCCAGATACGCAGTGTTTT. Translation gives CSVGTGDPDTQCF.

The chain couples TRBV13 to TRBJ1-2; D is unresolved. The CDR3 consists of 14 residues. Germline V lookup: CDR1 PRHDT, CDR2 FYEKMQ (reference sequence). Between the trimmed V and J ends, which lost 7 bases and 4 bases, there was a span of 16 bases. The CDR3 is CASTIQTRPYGYTF. The DNA of the CDR3 is TGTGCCAGCACCATCCAGACAAGGCCCTATGGCTACACCTTC.

This clonotype was detected a few times. The J gene is TRBJ2-5, the V gene TRBV7-9; D is possibly TRBD2 (6 bases). Germline V lookup: CDR1 SEHNR, CDR2 FQNEAQ (reference sequence). The CDR3 length is 16 residues. V was cut by 3 bases and J by 5 bases, with 19 bases left in between. The CDR3 loop is CASSLPTGLGSETQYF. CDR3 nucleotides: TGTGCCAGCAGCTTGCCCACGGGACTCGGGTCGGAGACCCAGTACTTC.

With respect to this clonotype: An end of the junction does not agree with germline; a read error may underlie this. The J gene is TRBJ1-1, the V gene TRBV12-3 or TRBV12-4; no clear D gene. The CDR3 is made up of 10 amino acids. CDR3 loop: CTSSEGEAFF. The CDR3 region has the DNA TGTACCAGCAGCGAGGGTGAAGCTTTCTTT.

The chain links TRBV14 to TRBJ1-2; D not certain. The CDR3 spans 14 residues. Germline lookup yields CDR1 SGHDN and CDR2 FVKESK. The V end lost 4 bases, the J end lost 3 bases, and 12 bases lay between the germline ends. CDR3 bases: TGTGCCAGCAGCCTCGAGGTGCACGACTATGGCTACACCTTC. Translation: CASSLEVHDYGYTF. The whole variable domain, filled in from reference TRBV14 and TRBJ1-2, reads EAGVTQFPSHSVIEKGQTVTLRCDPISGHDNLYWYRRVMGKEIKFLLHFVKESKQDESGMPNNRFLAERTGGTYSTLKVQPAELEDSGVYFCASSLEVHDYGYTFGSGTRLTVV.

This clonotype has a count of ten or more. This rearrangement joins TRBV12-3 or TRBV12-4 to TRBJ2-7; D possibly corresponds to TRBD1 (5 bases). The CDR3 has 12 residues. The V and J ends lost 6 bases and 4 bases respectively, with 10 bases between them. The CDR3 loop reads CASRTVGYEQYF. CDR3 in DNA: TGTGCCAGCAGGACAGTGGGGTACGAGCAGTACTTC.

Note on this clonotype: The missing conserved phenylalanine or tryptophan at the end of this CDR3 makes a read error likely. The genes are TRBV11-2 and TRBJ2-3; 10 bases agree with TRBD2. Germline CDR1 is SGHAT and CDR2 is FQNNGV. There are 16 residues in the CDR3. CDR3 loop: CASSTRASGRSDTQYL. The CDR3 nucleotides are TGTGCAAGCAGCACCCGGGCTAGCGGGAGATCGGATACGCAGTATCTT.

In its sample, this clonotype was seen a few times. The CDR3 DNA reads TGTGCCAGCAGTGAGGTGGCTAGAGATGAGCAGTTCTTC. Translating gives CASSEVARDEQFF. The rearrangement joins TRBV6-1 to TRBJ2-1; no clear D gene. Trimming shortened V by 3 bases and J by 8 bases, and 11 bases separated the two germline ends. This CDR3 comprises 13 residues. The germline V gene has CDR1 MNHNS and CDR2 SASEGT.

Of note for this clonotype: At one end the junction does not follow the germline gene, possibly because of a read error. The chain joins TRBV11-2 to TRBJ2-5; no definite D call. Germline V lookup: CDR1 SGHAT, CDR2 FQNNGV. The CDR3 contains 16 residues. CDR3 sequence (DNA): TGTGCCAACAGCTTACATCTAGTAGGAAGGACGGAGACCCAGTACTTC. Its translation is CANSLHLVGRTETQYF.

About this clonotype: An end of the junction does not agree with germline; a read error may underlie this. The chain employs TRBV11-2 and TRBJ2-7; 7 bases are a match to TRBD2. Germline values: CDR1 SGHAT, CDR2 FQNNGV. The CDR3 extends over 15 amino acids. In DNA, the CDR3 is TGTGCCAGCAGCGCCAGCGGGGCTAGGGTCTACGACCAGTACTTC. It encodes CASSASGARVYDQYF.

The chain is built from TRBV25-1 and TRBJ2-2; 7 bases match TRBD1. The V gene end was trimmed by 2 bases and the J gene end by 3 bases; junction bases not matched to a gene: 3. Germline V gene data show CDR1 as MGHDK and CDR2 as SYGVNS. This CDR3 has 15 residues. Here the CDR3 reads CASSELDRDTGELFF. The DNA for the CDR3 is TGTGCCAGCAGTGAACTCGACAGGGACACCGGGGAGCTGTTTTTT.

The CDR3 loop is CASSYSITSTDTQYF. CDR3 bases: TGTGCCAGCAGTTACTCGATCACTAGCACAGATACGCAGTATTTT. The chain uses TRBV6-2 or TRBV6-3 and TRBJ2-3; D uncertain. Germline CDR1 and CDR2: MNHEY and SVGEGT. The CDR3 sequence is 15 residues long. V shed 0 bases and J shed 0 bases, with 7 bases lying between them.

J is TRBJ1-2 and V is TRBV5-4, with D uncertain. The CDR3 is made up of 14 amino acids. Germline-derived CDR1 and CDR2 are SGHNT and YYREEE (reference sequence). Between the trimmed V and J ends, which lost 0 bases and 4 bases, there was a span of 10 bases. The CDR3 loop is CASSLEQSGYGYTF. For the CDR3, the DNA is TGTGCCAGCAGCTTGGAACAATCCGGCTATGGCTACACCTTC.

A few counts support this clonotype. This chain connects TRBV6-5 to TRBJ2-2; 11 bases fit TRBD2. V was clipped by 0 bases and J by 7 bases; unmatched bases: 13. Per germline, CDR1 MNHEY and CDR2 SVGAGI. The CDR3 totals 19 residues. The CDR3 reads CASSYSSSTSGSWVGELFF. Here the CDR3 DNA reads TGTGCCAGCAGTTACTCGAGCTCCACTAGCGGGAGTTGGGTCGGGGAGCTGTTTTTT.

A few counts support this clonotype. The rearrangement joins TRBV28 to TRBJ2-5; D is possibly TRBD1 (6 bases). CDR3 length equals 13 residues. V was cut by 1 base and J by 3 bases, with 6 bases left in between. Germline-derived CDR1 and CDR2 are MDHEN and SYDVKM. CDR3 residues: CASSLSGEETQYF. The CDR3 region has the DNA TGTGCCAGCAGTTTATCAGGGGAAGAGACCCAGTACTTC.

The J gene is TRBJ2-1, the V gene TRBV30; 8 bases agree with TRBD1. Germline V gene sequence: CDR1 GTSNPN, CDR2 SVGIG (reference sequence). After removal of 0 bases from V and 2 bases from J, the junction contained 6 bases not matched to a gene. The CDR3 loop spans 16 amino acids. CDR3 amino acids: CAWSVRRGRTYNEQFF. The CDR3 nucleotides are TGTGCCTGGAGTGTACGCAGGGGGCGCACCTACAATGAGCAGTTCTTC.

Points on this clonotype: Relative to the germline gene, one junction end is altered; a read error may explain this. V usage is TRBV11-2 and J usage is TRBJ2-2, with D perhaps TRBD2 (5 bases). The CDR3 consists of 13 residues. The germline CDR1 and CDR2 sequences are SGHAT and FQNNGV. In DNA form, the CDR3 reads TGTGCCAGCAGGTTAGTCGTCGCCGGGGAGCTATTTTTT. As protein: CASRLVVAGELFF.

There are many counts of this clonotype. The V and J genes are TRBV6-6 and TRBJ2-3; the match to TRBD2 covers 9 bases. The CDR3 has 16 amino acids. Germline loops: CDR1 MNHNY, CDR2 SVGAGI (reference sequence). V shed 6 bases and J 1 base; nucleotides not matched to a gene: 8. CDR3 amino acids: CASSPRQREGTDTQYF. CDR3 coding DNA: TGTGCCAGCAGCCCCCGGCAGCGGGAGGGCACAGATACGCAGTATTTT.

The V gene is TRBV11-2, the J gene TRBJ1-1, with unresolved D. The CDR3 totals 14 residues. Germline V gives CDR1 SGHAT, CDR2 FQNNGV. V lost 8 bases and J 3 bases, leaving 16 bases between the germline ends. The CDR3: CASCSDIGDTEAFF. The CDR3 DNA reads TGTGCCAGCTGCTCAGATATCGGGGACACTGAAGCTTTCTTT.